This T cell receptor (beta chain) emerged from a study of blood T cell repertoires in COVID-19. The wider study: Sample material is recorded as cDNA or gDNA derived from T cells, B-cell-depleted T cells, or PBMCs.

The repertoire was sequenced with immunoSEQ multiplex PCR; TCRdb's copy has only in-frame clones and lacks some. The sample records 160,000 or so clones, 80% to 90% being singletons. This CDR3 comprises 16 residues. Germline assignment: CDR1 LNHNV and CDR2 YYDKDF (reference sequence). Trimming stripped 4 bases from V and 1 base from J, with 16 bases between. Sequenced input: peripheral blood. The sequence came from a woman in her thirties or forties with acute or convalescent COVID-19. The rearrangement joins TRBV15 to TRBJ1-1; D might be TRBD1 (5 bases). The CDR3 bases are TGTGCCACCAGCAAAAATCCGGGACTTGCGAACACTGAAGCTTTCTTT. This codes for CATSKNPGLANTEAFF.